Below, one T cell receptor beta chain is given with its context. Its target is not known. The CDR3 sequence is 12 residues long. Trimming removed 2 bases at V and 8 bases at J, with 8 bases between. Germline V gives CDR1 SGHRS, CDR2 YFSETQ. TCRdb processed the reads anew with MiXCR; each CDR3 protein has one entry. The data hold about 600,000 distinct CDR3 sequences, with 20% to 25% observed a single time. The sample is drawn from a study of T cell repertoires in cytomegalovirus infection. About the study: Indications came from public TCR beta signatures; they pointed to CMV infection and to a matching HLA type.

Study results and limitations: HLA-C-restricted TCR beta clonotypes specific for CMV led the ex vivo response.

The sequenced sample consisted of CD8+ T cells from PBMCs. J is TRBJ2-1 and V is TRBV5-1; no firm D call. The clonotype originates from a human donor in good health (CMV status not recorded). Some clones in this sample may be carry-over from other donors' samples. DNA of the CDR3: TGCGCCAGCAGCTTCCGCAACGATGAGCAGTTCTTC. Residues: CASSFRNDEQFF.